This T cell receptor (beta chain) was recovered during a study of OX40 agonist ivuxolimab in advanced cancers. Trimming removed 1 base from V and 5 bases from J; junction bases left unmatched: 7. The CDR3 is 15 amino acids. Germline CDR1 reads MNHNS; CDR2 reads SASEGT. Sequenced by immunoSEQ multiplex PCR; TCRdb stores in-frame clones only, minus some. The sample contains around 68,000 clones, 86% of which appear only once. Source: CD4+ or CD8+ T cells sorted from blood, taken in a trial of the OX40 agonist ivuxolimab. The TCR comes from an adult with an advanced solid tumor such as melanoma, head and neck, liver or kidney cancer. The chain employs TRBV6-1 and TRBJ1-2; TRBD1 matches at 7 bases. The chain's CDR3 is CASSEVGRGEYGYTF. The CDR3 coding sequence is TGTGCCAGCAGTGAAGTCGGCAGGGGGGAGTATGGCTACACCTTC.